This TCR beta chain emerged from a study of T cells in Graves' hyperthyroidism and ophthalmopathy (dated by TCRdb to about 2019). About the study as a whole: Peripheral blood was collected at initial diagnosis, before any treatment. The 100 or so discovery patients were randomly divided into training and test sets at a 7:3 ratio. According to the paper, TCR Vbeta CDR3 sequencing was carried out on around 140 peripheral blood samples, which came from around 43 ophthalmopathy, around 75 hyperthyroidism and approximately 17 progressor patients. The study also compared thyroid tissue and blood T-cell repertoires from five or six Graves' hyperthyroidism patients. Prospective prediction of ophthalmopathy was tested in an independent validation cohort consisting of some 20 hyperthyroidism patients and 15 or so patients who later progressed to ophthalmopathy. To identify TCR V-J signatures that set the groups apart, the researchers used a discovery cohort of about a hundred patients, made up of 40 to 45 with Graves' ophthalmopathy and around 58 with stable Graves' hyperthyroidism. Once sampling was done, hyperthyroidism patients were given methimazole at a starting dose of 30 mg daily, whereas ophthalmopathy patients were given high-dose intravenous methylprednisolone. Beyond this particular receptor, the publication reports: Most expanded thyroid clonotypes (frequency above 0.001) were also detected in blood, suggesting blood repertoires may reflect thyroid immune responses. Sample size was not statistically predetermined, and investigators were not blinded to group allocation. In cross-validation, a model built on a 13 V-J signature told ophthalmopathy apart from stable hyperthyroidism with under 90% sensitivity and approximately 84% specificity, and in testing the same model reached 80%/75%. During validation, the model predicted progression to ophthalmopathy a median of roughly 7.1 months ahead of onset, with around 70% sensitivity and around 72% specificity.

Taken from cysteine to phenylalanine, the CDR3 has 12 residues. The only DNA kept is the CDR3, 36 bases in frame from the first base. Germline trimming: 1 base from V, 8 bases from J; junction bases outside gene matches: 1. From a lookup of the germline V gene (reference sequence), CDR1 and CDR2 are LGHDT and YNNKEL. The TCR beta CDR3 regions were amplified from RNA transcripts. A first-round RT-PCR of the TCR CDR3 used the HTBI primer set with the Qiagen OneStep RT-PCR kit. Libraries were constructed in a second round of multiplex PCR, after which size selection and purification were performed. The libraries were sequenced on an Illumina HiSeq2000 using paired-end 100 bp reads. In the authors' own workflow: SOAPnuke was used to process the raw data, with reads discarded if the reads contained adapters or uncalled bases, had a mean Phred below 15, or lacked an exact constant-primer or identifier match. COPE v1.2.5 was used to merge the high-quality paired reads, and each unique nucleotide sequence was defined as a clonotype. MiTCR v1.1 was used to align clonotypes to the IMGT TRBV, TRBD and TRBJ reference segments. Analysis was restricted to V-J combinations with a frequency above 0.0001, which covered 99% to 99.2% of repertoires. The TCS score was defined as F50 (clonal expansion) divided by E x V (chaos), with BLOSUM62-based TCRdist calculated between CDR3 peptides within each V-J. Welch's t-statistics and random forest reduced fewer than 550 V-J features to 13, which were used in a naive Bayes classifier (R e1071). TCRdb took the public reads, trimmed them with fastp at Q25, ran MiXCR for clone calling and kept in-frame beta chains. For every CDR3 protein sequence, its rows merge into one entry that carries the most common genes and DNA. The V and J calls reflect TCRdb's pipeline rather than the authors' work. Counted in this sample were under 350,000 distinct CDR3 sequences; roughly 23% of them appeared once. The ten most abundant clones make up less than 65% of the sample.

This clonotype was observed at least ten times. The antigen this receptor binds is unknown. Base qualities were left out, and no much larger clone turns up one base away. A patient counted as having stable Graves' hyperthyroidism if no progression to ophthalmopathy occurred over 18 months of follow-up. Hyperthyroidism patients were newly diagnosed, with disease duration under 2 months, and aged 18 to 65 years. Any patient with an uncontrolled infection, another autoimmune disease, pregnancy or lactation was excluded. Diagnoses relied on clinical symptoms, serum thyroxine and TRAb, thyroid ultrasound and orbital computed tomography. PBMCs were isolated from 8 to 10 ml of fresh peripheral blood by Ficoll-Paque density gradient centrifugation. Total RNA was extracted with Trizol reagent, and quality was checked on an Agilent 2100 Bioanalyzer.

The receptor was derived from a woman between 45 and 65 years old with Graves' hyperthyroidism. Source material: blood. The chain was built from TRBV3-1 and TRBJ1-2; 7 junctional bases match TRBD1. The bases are TGTGCCAGCAGCCAAGGACAGGGCGGCTACACCTTC. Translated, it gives CASSQGQGGYTF.